Shown below are 3 T cell receptor beta chains from a single sample sequenced in a study of T cell repertoires in cytomegalovirus infection. A single record per CDR3 protein comes from TCRdb applying MiXCR to the reads. Among 310,000 or so distinct CDR3 sequences listed, roughly 9.3% were seen once. Sequencing was performed on PBMCs. The receptors were gathered from a human donor in good health (CMV status not recorded). Some clones in this sample may be carry-over from other donors' samples.

This clonotype was counted ten times or more. The chain has TRBV4-1 and TRBJ2-1; 7 nucleotides align to TRBD1. J gave up 5 bases and V 4 bases, and 8 bases lay outside the gene matches. The CDR3 has 15 amino acids. Germline values: CDR1 MGHRA, CDR2 YSYEKL. The DNA of the CDR3 is TGCGCCAGCAGCCCAGTGGGACAGTCCAACAATGAGCAGTTCTTC. Translation gives CASSPVGQSNNEQFF.

This clonotype showed up many times. This chain links TRBV6-2 or TRBV6-3 with TRBJ2-5, with 13 positions matching TRBD2. The CDR3 runs 17 residues. Per the germline V gene, CDR1 is MNHEY and CDR2 is SVGEGT. J gave up 4 bases and V 2 bases, and 7 bases lay outside the gene matches. CDR3 nucleotide sequence: TGTGCCAGCAGTTACGGGGGACTAGCGGGGCTGGGAGAGACCCAGTACTTC. Its translation is CASSYGGLAGLGETQYF.

This clonotype has at least ten counts. The gene calls are TRBV7-9 and TRBJ1-5; no clear D. V shed 5 bases and J shed 7 bases, with 12 bases lying between them. Germline V CDR1 and CDR2: SEHNR, FQNEAQ (reference sequence). The CDR3 contains 13 residues. The CDR3 loop reads CASSPDGRQPQHF. Here the CDR3 DNA reads TGTGCCAGCAGCCCGGACGGCCGACAGCCCCAGCATTTT. The full variable domain, rest sourced from reference TRBV7-9 and TRBJ1-5, is DTGVSQNPRHKITKRGQNVTFRCDPISEHNRLYWYRQTLGQGPEFLTYFQNEAQLEKSRLLSDRFSAERPKGSFSTLEIQRTEQGDSAMYLCASSPDGRQPQHFGDGTRLSIL.